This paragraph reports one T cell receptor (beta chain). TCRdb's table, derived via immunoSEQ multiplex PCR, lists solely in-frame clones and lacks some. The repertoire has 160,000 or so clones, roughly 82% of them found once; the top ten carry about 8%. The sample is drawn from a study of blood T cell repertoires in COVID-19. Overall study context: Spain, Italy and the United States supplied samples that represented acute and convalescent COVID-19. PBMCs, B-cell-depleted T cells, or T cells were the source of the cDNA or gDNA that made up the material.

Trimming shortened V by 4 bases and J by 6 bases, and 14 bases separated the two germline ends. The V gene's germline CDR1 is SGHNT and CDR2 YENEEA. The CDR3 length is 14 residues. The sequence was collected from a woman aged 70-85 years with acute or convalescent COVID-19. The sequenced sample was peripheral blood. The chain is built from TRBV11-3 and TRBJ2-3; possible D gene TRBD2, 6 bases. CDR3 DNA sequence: TGTGCCAGCAGCTCGCAGGGAGGTTTCGATACGCAGTATTTT. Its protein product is CASSSQGGFDTQYF. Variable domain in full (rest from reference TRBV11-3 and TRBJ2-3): EAGVVQSPRYKIIEKKQPVAFWCNPISGHNTLYWYLQNLGQGPELLIRYENEEAVDDSQLPKDRFSAERLKGVDSTLKIQPAELGDSAVYLCASSSQGGFDTQYFGPGTRLTVL.